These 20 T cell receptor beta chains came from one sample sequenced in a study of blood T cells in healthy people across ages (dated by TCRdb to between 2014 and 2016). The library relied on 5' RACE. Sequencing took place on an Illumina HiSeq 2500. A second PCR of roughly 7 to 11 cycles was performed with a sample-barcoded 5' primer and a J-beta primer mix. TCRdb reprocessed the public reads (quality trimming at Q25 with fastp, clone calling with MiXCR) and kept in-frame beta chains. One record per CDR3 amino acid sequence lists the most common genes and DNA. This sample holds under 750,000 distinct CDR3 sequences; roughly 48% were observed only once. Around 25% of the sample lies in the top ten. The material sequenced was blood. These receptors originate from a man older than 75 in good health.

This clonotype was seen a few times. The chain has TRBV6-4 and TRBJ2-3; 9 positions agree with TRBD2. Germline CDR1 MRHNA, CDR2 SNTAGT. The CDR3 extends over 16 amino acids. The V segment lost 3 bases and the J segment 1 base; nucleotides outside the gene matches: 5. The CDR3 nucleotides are TGTGCCAGCAGTGAATCGGGACTAGCAGGCACAGATACGCAGTATTTT. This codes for CASSESGLAGTDTQYF.

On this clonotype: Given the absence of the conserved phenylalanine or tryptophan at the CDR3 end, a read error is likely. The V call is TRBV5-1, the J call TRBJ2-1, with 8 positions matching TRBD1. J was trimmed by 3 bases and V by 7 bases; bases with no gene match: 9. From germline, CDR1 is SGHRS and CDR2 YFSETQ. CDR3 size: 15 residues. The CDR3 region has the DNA TGCGCCAGCGGATGGGACAGGACCCTCTACAATGAGCAGTTCTTA. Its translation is CASGWDRTLYNEQFL.

The CDR3 loop is CASSERPGGADTQYF. The CDR3 DNA is TGTGCCAGCAGTGAACGACCAGGGGGTGCGGATACGCAGTATTTT. The gene calls are TRBV6-1 and TRBJ2-3; TRBD1 agrees at 7 bases. V lost 2 bases and J lost 6; bases outside the gene matches: 8. Germline V gives CDR1 MNHNS, CDR2 SASEGT. The CDR3 spans 15 residues.

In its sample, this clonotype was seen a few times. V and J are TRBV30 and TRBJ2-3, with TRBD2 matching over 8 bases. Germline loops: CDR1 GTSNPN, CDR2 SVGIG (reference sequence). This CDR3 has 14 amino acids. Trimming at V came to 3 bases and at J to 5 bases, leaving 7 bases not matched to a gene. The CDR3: CAWRERGFGDTQYF. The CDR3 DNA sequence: TGTGCCTGGAGAGAGCGGGGGTTTGGAGATACGCAGTATTTT.

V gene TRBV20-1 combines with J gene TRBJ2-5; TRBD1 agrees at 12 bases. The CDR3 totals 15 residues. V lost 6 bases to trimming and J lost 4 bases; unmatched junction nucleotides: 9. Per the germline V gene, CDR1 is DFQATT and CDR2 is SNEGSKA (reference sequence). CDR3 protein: CSARTGTGGGETQYF. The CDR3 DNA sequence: TGCAGTGCGAGAACCGGGACAGGGGGCGGAGAGACCCAGTACTTC.

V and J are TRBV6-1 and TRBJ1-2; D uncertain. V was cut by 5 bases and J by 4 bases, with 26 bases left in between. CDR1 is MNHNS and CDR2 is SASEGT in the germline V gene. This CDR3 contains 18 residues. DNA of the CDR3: TGTGCCAGCAGTAATCAAAAGTCCGGCAGCCGTAACAGCTATGGCTACACCTTC. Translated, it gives CASSNQKSGSRNSYGYTF.

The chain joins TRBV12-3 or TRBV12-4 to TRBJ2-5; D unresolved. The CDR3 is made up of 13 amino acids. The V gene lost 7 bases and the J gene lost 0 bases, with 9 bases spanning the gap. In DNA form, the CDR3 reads TGTGCCAGCACCCTGGGCTACCAAGAGACCCAGTACTTC. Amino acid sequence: CASTLGYQETQYF.

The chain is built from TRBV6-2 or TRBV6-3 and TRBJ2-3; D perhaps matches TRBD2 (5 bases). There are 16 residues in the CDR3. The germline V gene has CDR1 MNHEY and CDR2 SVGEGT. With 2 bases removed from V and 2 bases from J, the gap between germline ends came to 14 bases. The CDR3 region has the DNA TGTGCCAGCAGTTACGGGGAGCATCGGGACACAGATACGCAGTATTTT. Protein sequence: CASSYGEHRDTDTQYF.

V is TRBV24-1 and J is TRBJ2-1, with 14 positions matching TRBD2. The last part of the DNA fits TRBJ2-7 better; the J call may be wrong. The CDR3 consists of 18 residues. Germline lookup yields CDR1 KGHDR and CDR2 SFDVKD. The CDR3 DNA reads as TGTGCCACCAGTGACGCGGGACTAGCGGGAGTTTCCTACAATGAGCAGTACTTC. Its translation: CATSDAGLAGVSYNEQYF.

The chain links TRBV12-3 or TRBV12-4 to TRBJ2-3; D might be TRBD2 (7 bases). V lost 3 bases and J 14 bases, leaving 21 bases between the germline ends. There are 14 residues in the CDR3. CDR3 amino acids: CASSLSGDTVDGYF. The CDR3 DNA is TGTGCCAGCAGTTTGAGCGGGGACACCGTCGACGGGTATTTT.

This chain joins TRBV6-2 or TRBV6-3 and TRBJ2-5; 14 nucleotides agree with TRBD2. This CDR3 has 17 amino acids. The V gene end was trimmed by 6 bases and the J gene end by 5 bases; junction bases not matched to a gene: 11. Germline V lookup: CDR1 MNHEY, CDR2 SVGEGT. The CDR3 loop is CASSRGTSGSGGETQYF. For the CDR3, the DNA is TGTGCCAGCAGCAGAGGGACTAGCGGGAGTGGTGGGGAGACCCAGTACTTC.

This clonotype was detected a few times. CDR3 sequence reads: CASSQEAEVPYEQYF. The CDR3 region has the DNA TGCGCCAGCAGCCAAGAGGCGGAGGTTCCCTACGAGCAGTACTTC. V gene TRBV4-1 combines with J gene TRBJ2-7; TRBD2 might be the D (5 bases). The CDR3 runs 15 residues. The germline V and J ends were trimmed by 0 bases and 2 bases, with 11 bases remaining between them. CDR1 is MGHRA, CDR2 YSYEKL, per germline.

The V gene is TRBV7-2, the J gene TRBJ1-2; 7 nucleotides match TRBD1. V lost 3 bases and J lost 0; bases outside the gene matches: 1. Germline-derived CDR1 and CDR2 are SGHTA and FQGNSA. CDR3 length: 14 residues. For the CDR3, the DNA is TGTGCCAGCAGCTTGGACAGGTCTAACTATGGCTACACCTTC. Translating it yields CASSLDRSNYGYTF. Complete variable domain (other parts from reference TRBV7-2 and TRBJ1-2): GAGVSQSPSNKVTEKGKDVELRCDPISGHTALYWYRQSLGQGLEFLIYFQGNSAPDKSGLPSDRFSAERTGGSVSTLTIQRTQQEDSAVYLCASSLDRSNYGYTFGSGTRLTVV.

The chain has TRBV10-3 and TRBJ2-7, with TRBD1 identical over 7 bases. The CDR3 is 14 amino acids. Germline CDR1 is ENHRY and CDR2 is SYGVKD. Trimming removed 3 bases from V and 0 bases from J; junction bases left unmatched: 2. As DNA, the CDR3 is TGTGCCATCAGTGAACAGGGGTACTCCTACGAGCAGTACTTC. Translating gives CAISEQGYSYEQYF.

CDR3 DNA: TGCAGTGCTGGAGGGCCGGGTCCTTCCCAAAAACTGTTTTTT. This encodes CSAGGPGPSQKLFF. The V gene is TRBV20-1, the J gene TRBJ1-4; D ambiguous. The V gene lost 5 bases and the J gene lost 9 bases, with 19 bases spanning the gap. The CDR3 is made up of 14 amino acids. The germline V gene encodes CDR1 DFQATT and CDR2 SNEGSKA (reference sequence).

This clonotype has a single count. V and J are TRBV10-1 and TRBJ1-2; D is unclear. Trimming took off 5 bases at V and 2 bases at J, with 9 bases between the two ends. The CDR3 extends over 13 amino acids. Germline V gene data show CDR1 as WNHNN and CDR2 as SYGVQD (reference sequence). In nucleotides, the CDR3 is TGCGCCAGCAGTAAAAGCGCCAACTATGGCTACACCTTC. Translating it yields CASSKSANYGYTF.

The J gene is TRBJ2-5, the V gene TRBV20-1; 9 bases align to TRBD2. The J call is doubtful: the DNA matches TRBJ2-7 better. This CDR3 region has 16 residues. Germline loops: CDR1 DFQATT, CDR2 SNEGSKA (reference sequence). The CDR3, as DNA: TGCAGTGCTAGAGGGCCGGGACTAGCATTTTCCTACGAGCAGTACTTC. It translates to CSARGPGLAFSYEQYF.

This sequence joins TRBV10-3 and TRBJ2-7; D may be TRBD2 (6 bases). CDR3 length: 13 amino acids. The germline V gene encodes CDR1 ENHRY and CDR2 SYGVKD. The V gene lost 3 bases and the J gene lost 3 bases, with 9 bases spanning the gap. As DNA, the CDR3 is TGTGCCATCAGTGAAGGAGGGAGCTACGAGCAGTACTTC. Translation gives CAISEGGSYEQYF.

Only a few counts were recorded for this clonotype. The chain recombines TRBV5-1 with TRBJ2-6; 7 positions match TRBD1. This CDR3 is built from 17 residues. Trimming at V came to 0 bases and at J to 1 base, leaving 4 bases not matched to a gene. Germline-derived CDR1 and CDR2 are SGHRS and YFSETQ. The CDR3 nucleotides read TGCGCCAGCAGCTTGGAACAGGGGAATTCTGGGGCCAACGTCCTGACTTTC. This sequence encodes CASSLEQGNSGANVLTF. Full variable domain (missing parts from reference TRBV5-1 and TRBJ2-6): KAGVTQTPRYLIKTRGQQVTLSCSPISGHRSVSWYQQTPGQGLQFLFEYFSETQRNKGNFPGRFSGRQFSNSRSEMNVSTLELGDSALYLCASSLEQGNSGANVLTFGAGSRLTVL.

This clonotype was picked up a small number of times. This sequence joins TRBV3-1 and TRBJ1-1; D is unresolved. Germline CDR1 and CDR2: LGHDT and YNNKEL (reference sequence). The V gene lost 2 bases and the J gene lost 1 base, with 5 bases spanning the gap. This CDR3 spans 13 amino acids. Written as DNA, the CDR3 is TGTGCCAGCAGCCAATCACCGAACACTGAAGCTTTCTTT. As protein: CASSQSPNTEAFF.